Included here is one TCR beta chain sequence, with context. Its antigen remains unidentified. The study made its TRB cDNA libraries by 5' RACE, adding UMI labels. TCRdb re-called the 5' RACE reads; every CDR3 protein appears as one record, without DNA. This repertoire includes more than 100,000 distinct CDR3 sequences. The sample originates from a study of CXCR3-negative and CXCR3-positive naive CD8 T cells. Findings and caveats of the study: In cryopreserved cells, CXCR3 expression partially decreased, and fresh PBMCs were used in most assays. CXCR3-expressing naive cells carried TRB CDR3s more hydrophobic than those of CXCR3-negative naive cells. TRB CDR3 properties indicated TCR strength, while surface CD5 was similar across naive subsets.

The CDR3 covers 13 residues. Germline CDR1 reads SSHAT; CDR2 reads FNYEAQ (reference sequence). Cells that were CD45RO-CCR7+CD27+CD95- constituted naive CD8+ T cells. The sequencing sample was made of naive CXCR3+ CD8+ T cells from blood. As for subset: CD45RO-CCR7+CD27+CD95- naive CD8+ T cells expressing CXCR3 (TNR3+). The V gene is TRBV7-7, the J gene TRBJ1-2. This clonotype was obtained from a human donor in good health. Some clones in this sample may be carry-over from other donors' samples. The CDR3 is CASSPDLGYGYTF.